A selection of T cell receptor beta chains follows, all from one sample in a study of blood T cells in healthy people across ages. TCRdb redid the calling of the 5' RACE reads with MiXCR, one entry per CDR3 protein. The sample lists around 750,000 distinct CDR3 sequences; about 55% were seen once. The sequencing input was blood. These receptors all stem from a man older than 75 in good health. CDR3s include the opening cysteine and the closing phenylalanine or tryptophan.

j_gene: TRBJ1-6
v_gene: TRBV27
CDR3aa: CASSPLRLNPPLHF

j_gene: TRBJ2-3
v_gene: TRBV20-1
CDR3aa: CSASWASGGTDTQYF

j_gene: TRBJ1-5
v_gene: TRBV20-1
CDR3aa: CSADEGLSNQPQHF

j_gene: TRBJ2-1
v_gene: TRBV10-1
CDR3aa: CASSEPRGNNEQFF

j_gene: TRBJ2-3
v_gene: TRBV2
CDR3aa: CASSEAVGYRAYGYAYF

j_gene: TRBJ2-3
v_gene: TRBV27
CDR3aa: CASSTRTGAHRYAYF

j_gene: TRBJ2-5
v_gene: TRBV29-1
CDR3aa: CSGGVGTPGPETQYF

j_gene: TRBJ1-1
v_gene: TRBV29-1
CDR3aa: CSALKGVWVMNTEAFF

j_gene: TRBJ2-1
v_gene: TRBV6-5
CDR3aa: CASRLAGGRNEQFF

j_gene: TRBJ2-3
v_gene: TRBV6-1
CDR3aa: CASSEPGDRYAYF

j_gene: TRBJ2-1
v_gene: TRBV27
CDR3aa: CAGSLGGRNEQFF

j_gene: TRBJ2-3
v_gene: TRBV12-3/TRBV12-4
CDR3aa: CASTSRPQERTDTQYF

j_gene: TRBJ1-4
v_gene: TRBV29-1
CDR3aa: CSVGTGREKLFF

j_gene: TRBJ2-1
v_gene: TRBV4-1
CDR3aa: CAGRTQGGEQFF

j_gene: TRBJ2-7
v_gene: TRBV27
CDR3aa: CASSFSGVNTYEQYF

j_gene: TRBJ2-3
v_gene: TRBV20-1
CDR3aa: CSASGGVDTQYF

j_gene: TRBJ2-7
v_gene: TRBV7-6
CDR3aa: CASSLAGGGGFYEQYF

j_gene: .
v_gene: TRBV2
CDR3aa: CASSGELAGYNEQYF

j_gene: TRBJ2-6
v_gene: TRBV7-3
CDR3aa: CASSLNGANVLTF

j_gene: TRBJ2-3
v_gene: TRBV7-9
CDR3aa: CASSQGLLALSADTQYF

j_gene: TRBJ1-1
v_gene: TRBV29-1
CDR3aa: CSTRGARTEAFF

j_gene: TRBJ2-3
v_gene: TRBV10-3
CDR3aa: CAIRAFADRYAYF

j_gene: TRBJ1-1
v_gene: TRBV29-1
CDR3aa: CSADRGPDTEAFF

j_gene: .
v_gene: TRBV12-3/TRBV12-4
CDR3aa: CASTSRGRETQYF

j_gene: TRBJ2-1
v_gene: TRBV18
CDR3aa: CASSLEGTAYNEQFF

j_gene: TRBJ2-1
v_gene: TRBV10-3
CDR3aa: CAIRDTGLAGAEEQFF

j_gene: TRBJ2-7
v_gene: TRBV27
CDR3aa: CASSYLGGTYEQYF

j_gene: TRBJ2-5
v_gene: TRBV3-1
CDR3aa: CASSQPTGGSQETPYF

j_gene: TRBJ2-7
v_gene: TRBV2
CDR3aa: CASSENWSDEQYF

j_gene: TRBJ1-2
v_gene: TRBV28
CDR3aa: CASSPRDRVNYGYTF

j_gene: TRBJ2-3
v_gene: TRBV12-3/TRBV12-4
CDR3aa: CASSPPGLAGPDTQYF

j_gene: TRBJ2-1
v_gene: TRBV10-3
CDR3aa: CAISEGDASYNEQFF

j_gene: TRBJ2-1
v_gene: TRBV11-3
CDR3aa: CASSKTSNSYNEQFF

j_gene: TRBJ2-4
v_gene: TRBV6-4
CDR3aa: CASLLDTAKNIQYF

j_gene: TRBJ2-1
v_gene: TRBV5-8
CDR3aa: CASRGRVSSYNEQFF

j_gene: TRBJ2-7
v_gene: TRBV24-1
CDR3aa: CATSDQGGNNEQYF

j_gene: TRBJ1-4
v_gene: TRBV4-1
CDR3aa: CASSQAVGKLFF

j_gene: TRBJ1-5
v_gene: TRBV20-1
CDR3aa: CSATRPDQPQHF

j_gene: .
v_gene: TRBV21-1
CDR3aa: CASSLGTSDKHEQYF

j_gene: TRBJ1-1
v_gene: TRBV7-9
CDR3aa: CASSFVTNTEAFF

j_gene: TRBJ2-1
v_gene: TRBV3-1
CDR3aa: CASSQRGRGNEQFF

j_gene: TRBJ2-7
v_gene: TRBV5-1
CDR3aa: CASISAPGGGEQYF

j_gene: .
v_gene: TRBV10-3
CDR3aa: CAIQAGESYNEQYF

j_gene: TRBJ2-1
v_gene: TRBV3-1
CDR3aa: CASSCDLFEQFF

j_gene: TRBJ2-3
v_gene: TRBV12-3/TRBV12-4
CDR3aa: CASSTQHRYAYF

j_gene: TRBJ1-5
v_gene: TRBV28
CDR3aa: CASSSSAGDRHNQPQHF

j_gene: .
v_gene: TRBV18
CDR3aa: CASSPLSGREQYF

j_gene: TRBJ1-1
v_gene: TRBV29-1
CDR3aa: CSVSTGGWTEAFF

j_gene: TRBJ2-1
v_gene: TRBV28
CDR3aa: CASSTRTGDLYNEQFF

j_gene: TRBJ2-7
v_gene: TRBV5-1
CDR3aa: CASSPGGTSGREQYF

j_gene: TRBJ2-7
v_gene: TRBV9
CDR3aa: CASSVGREAYNEQYF

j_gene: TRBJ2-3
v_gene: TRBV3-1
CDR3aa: CASSPGRSETSRHRYAYF

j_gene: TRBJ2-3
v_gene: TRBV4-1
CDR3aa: CASSQDLRNTDTQYF

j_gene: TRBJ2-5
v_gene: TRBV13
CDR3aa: CASSGGTSAYNEQYF

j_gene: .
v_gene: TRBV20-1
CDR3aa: CSAGKFSGNLFMRYEQYF

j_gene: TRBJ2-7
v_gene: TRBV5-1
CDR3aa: CASSLQLASGYEQYF